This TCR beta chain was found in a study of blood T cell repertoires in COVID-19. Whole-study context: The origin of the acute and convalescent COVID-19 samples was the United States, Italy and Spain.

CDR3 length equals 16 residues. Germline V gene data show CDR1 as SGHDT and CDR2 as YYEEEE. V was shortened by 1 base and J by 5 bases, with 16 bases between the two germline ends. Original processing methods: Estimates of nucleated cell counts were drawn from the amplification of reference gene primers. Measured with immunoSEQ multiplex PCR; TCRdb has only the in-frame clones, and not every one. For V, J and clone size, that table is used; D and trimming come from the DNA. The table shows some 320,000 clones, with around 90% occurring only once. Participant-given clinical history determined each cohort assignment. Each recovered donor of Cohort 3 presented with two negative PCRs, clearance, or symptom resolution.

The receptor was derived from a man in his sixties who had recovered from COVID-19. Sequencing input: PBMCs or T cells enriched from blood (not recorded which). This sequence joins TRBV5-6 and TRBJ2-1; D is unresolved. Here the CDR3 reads CASSLLVVRGDNEQFF. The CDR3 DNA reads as TGTGCCAGCAGCTTGTTGGTAGTTCGTGGTGACAATGAGCAGTTCTTC.